This T cell receptor (beta chain) was retrieved from a study of resident and recirculating memory T cells in vitiligo. About the research overall: Genomic DNA was extracted from whole homogenized samples, with no cell sorting. Study findings and constraints: Vitiligo lesions lacked a unique dominant clone, and clonality varied.

The CDR3 is made up of 14 amino acids. From germline, CDR1 is SGHVS and CDR2 FQNEAQ. V was shortened by 5 bases and J by 2 bases, with 9 bases between the two germline ends. Regarding this clone: Its antigen is undetermined.

No patient showed confetti depigmentation, a clinical sign of active disease. No vitiligo treatment was given during the prior three months. Repertoires were generated with immunoSEQ multiplex PCR, while TCRdb's copy carries only in-frame clones and drops some. The data contain around 70,000 clones, roughly 92% of them singletons. J is TRBJ2-2 and V is TRBV7-8; maybe TRBD2 (5 bases). The specimen sequenced was blood. The origin of this receptor is a male donor with vitiligo. CDR3 amino acids: CASSRTPNTGELFF. CDR3 nucleotides: TGTGCCAGCAGCCGGACTCCTAACACCGGGGAGCTGTTTTTT.